A selection of T cell receptor beta chains follows, all from one sample in a study of T cells after yellow fever vaccination. TCRdb redid the calling of the 5' RACE reads with MiXCR, one entry per CDR3 protein. This table has about 160,000 distinct CDR3 sequences, around 9.3% appearing once. Sample: CD8+ T cells sorted from PBMCs, taken 45 days after the yellow fever booster vaccination. Receptor source: a man aged 18 to 29 who received the YFV17D yellow fever vaccine. Each CDR3 is given with its conserved first and last residue. The D gene is left open where the match is weak. Expanded clones get a size class; other rows say once, few or many, or leave the size out.

clone_size: many; d_call: NA; j_call: TRBJ2-7; v_call: TRBV6-2/TRBV6-3; cdr3_nt: TGTGCCAGCAGTTACCCATTTGGACGGCCGAGACACGAGCAGTACTTC; cdr3_aa: CASSYPFGRPRHEQYF
clone_size: few; d_call: NA; j_call: TRBJ2-1; v_call: TRBV20-1; cdr3_nt: TGCAGTGCCCCAGGGGAATCCTACAATGAGCAGTTCTTC; cdr3_aa: CSAPGESYNEQFF
clone_size: NA; d_call: NA; j_call: TRBJ2-1; v_call: TRBV7-9; cdr3_nt: TGTGCCAGCAGCTTAGGGGCTGCGGGGAGCCTCAATGAGCAGTTCTTC; cdr3_aa: CASSLGAAGSLNEQFF
clone_size: few; d_call: NA; j_call: TRBJ1-5; v_call: TRBV11-3; cdr3_nt: TGTGCCAGCAGCCCGGGACAAGGGCAGCCCCAGCATTTT; cdr3_aa: CASSPGQGQPQHF
clone_size: few; d_call: NA; j_call: TRBJ2-1; v_call: TRBV7-8; cdr3_nt: TGTGCCAGCAGCGAAACCCTTGGGGGGGGGCGGCAGTTCTTC; cdr3_aa: CASSETLGGGRQFF
clone_size: few; d_call: NA; j_call: TRBJ2-7; v_call: TRBV27; cdr3_nt: TGTGCCAGCAGTGGAATTGGGGGATTCGGCCCCTACGAGCAGTACTTC; cdr3_aa: CASSGIGGFGPYEQYF
clone_size: NA; d_call: TRBD1; j_call: TRBJ2-7; v_call: TRBV10-3; cdr3_nt: TGTGCCATCAGTGAGTCGGCCGGGACAGGGGGCCACGAGCAGTACTTC; cdr3_aa: CAISESAGTGGHEQYF
clone_size: few; d_call: NA; j_call: TRBJ2-3; v_call: TRBV29-1; cdr3_nt: TGCAGCGTTGCGCTCCGGGGCCAAGACACAGATACGCAGTATTTT; cdr3_aa: CSVALRGQDTDTQYF
clone_size: NA; d_call: TRBD2; j_call: TRBJ2-1; v_call: TRBV12-3/TRBV12-4; cdr3_nt: TGTGCCAGCAGTTTCACTAGCGGGGGCTTGGAGTTCTTC; cdr3_aa: CASSFTSGGLEFF
clone_size: few; d_call: NA; j_call: TRBJ1-2; v_call: TRBV29-1; cdr3_nt: TGCAGCGTTGAGAAGACAGGAGTAAGCTATGGCTACACCTTC; cdr3_aa: CSVEKTGVSYGYTF
clone_size: few; d_call: NA; j_call: TRBJ2-7; v_call: TRBV7-9; cdr3_nt: TGTGCCAGCAGCTCCTCTCGCGAAACGGCTTCCTACGAGCAGTACTTC; cdr3_aa: CASSSSRETASYEQYF
clone_size: few; d_call: NA; j_call: TRBJ1-1; v_call: TRBV6-5; cdr3_nt: TGTGCCAGCAGTCCACAGGCAGGGTGGTCTGAAGCTTTCTTT; cdr3_aa: CASSPQAGWSEAFF
clone_size: large; d_call: NA; j_call: TRBJ2-1; v_call: TRBV7-3; cdr3_nt: TGTGCCAGCAGCGCCACCCTGGGCGAGCAGTTCTTC; cdr3_aa: CASSATLGEQFF
clone_size: many; d_call: NA; j_call: TRBJ1-2; v_call: TRBV7-9; cdr3_nt: TGTGCCAGCAGAACCGGAGAAGGGGGTGGCTACACCTTC; cdr3_aa: CASRTGEGGGYTF
clone_size: few; d_call: NA; j_call: TRBJ1-1; v_call: TRBV6-2/TRBV6-3; cdr3_nt: TGTGCCAGCAGTTACACGGGGGTGACTGAAGCTTTCTTT; cdr3_aa: CASSYTGVTEAFF
clone_size: few; d_call: NA; j_call: TRBJ2-2; v_call: TRBV19; cdr3_nt: TGTGCCAGTAGTATTTGGGGTGCCAACACCGGGGAGCTGTTTTTT; cdr3_aa: CASSIWGANTGELFF
clone_size: NA; d_call: NA; j_call: TRBJ1-1; v_call: TRBV19; cdr3_nt: TGTGCCAGTAGTGCGAATTGGGGGGAACTGCGCACTGAAGCTTTCTTT; cdr3_aa: CASSANWGELRTEAFF
clone_size: many; d_call: NA; j_call: TRBJ2-1; v_call: TRBV20-1; cdr3_nt: TGCAGTGCTAGAGATTCGGCGGGGCCCTACAATGAGCAGTTCTTC; cdr3_aa: CSARDSAGPYNEQFF
clone_size: few; d_call: TRBD1; j_call: TRBJ1-2; v_call: TRBV7-9; cdr3_nt: TGTGCCAGCAGCCGACTTTCAACCGGGACAGTCTATGGCTACACCTTC; cdr3_aa: CASSRLSTGTVYGYTF
clone_size: NA; d_call: NA; j_call: TRBJ1-1; v_call: TRBV4-1; cdr3_nt: TGCGCCAGCAGCCCATTCGAGGACCGAATGAACACTGAAGCTTTCTTT; cdr3_aa: CASSPFEDRMNTEAFF
clone_size: NA; d_call: NA; j_call: TRBJ2-5; v_call: TRBV21-1; cdr3_nt: TGTGCCAGCACCCAAAAAGATGGAGGGGTGAGGACCCAGTACTTC; cdr3_aa: CASTQKDGGVRTQYF
clone_size: NA; d_call: TRBD1; j_call: TRBJ2-5; v_call: TRBV28; cdr3_nt: TGTGCCAGCAGTTTCATTGGGACAGGGGTTTTGGGAGAGACCCAGTACTTC; cdr3_aa: CASSFIGTGVLGETQYF
clone_size: NA; d_call: NA; j_call: TRBJ2-7; v_call: TRBV4-3; cdr3_nt: TGCGCCAGCAGCCAAGATAGGCACGGTAGTTACGAGCAGTACTTC; cdr3_aa: CASSQDRHGSYEQYF
clone_size: few; d_call: TRBD2; j_call: TRBJ2-1; v_call: TRBV9; cdr3_nt: TGTGCCAGCAGCGTAGGTGTAGCGGGGGGACCGTCCTACAATGAGCAGTTCTTC; cdr3_aa: CASSVGVAGGPSYNEQFF
clone_size: NA; d_call: TRBD1; j_call: TRBJ1-2; v_call: TRBV18; cdr3_nt: TGTGCCAGCTCACTGTCCGGGACAGGTTCTGGCTACACCTTC; cdr3_aa: CASSLSGTGSGYTF
clone_size: many; d_call: NA; j_call: TRBJ2-6; v_call: TRBV20-1; cdr3_nt: TGCAGTGCCAGCCGAACAGGTATCTCTGGGGCCAACGTCCTGACTTTC; cdr3_aa: CSASRTGISGANVLTF
clone_size: few; d_call: NA; j_call: TRBJ1-1; v_call: TRBV4-1; cdr3_nt: TGCGCCAGCAGCCAAGGGGGGGTGGCGAACACTGAAGCTTTCTTT; cdr3_aa: CASSQGGVANTEAFF